Listed below are T cell receptor beta chains from one sample, sequenced in a study of blood T cell repertoires in COVID-19. Libraries were prepared by immunoSEQ multiplex PCR; TCRdb keeps only in-frame clonotypes and omits some of them. Of approximately 90,000 clones in the sample, over 75% were seen once. The source material was peripheral blood. These receptors originate from a human donor with acute or convalescent COVID-19. The donor label of this sample is uncertain. Each CDR3 is given with its conserved first and last residue. The D gene is left open where the match is weak.

V,J,D,CDR3
TRBV19,TRBJ1-2,TRBD1,CASHFTGGNYGYTF
TRBV30,TRBJ2-7,NA,CAWSLGVGYEQYF
TRBV6-6,TRBJ2-6,NA,CASSHRDSGANVLTF
TRBV27,TRBJ1-3,TRBD1,CASSLLGQGAGNTIYF
TRBV27,TRBJ2-4,NA,CASSPREGDIQYF
TRBV29-1,TRBJ2-1,TRBD2,CSVRLAGGYEQFF
TRBV7-2,TRBJ2-7,TRBD1,CASSSRTGGWEQYF
TRBV5-1,TRBJ2-2,NA,CASSLALANTGELFF
TRBV7-3,TRBJ1-1,NA,CASSYSDRLAEAFF
TRBV29-1,TRBJ1-2,NA,CSVEGSHYGYTF
TRBV11-2,TRBJ2-7,TRBD2,CASSSPGLAGHEQYF
TRBV7-8,TRBJ2-4,TRBD2,CASSLGTSGGPSAKNIQYF
TRBV28,TRBJ2-1,TRBD2,CASSLAGGSYNEQFF
TRBV7-2,TRBJ1-3,NA,CASSPTYSGNTIYF
TRBV13,TRBJ2-7,NA,CASSDGVAYEQYF
TRBV5-1,TRBJ2-1,TRBD2,CASSSSGGSYNEQFF
TRBV7-9,TRBJ1-1,TRBD1,CASSLAIGTGRVNTEAFF
TRBV25-1,TRBJ1-1,NA,CASSETGRNTEAFF
TRBV28,TRBJ1-4,NA,CASSLQARSGGKLFF
TRBV27,TRBJ1-2,NA,CASGPEGGWAYGYTF
TRBV6-2/TRBV6-3,TRBJ1-4,NA,CASSNPPEGEKLFF
TRBV5-8,TRBJ1-6,TRBD1,CASSYQDRGNSPLHF
TRBV29-1,TRBJ1-5,NA,CSVLGGNNQPQHF
TRBV28,TRBJ2-7,TRBD1,CASSPRLGTGGFYEQYF
TRBV7-9,TRBJ2-1,NA,CASSSTALGGGYNEQFF
TRBV5-5,TRBJ2-3,NA,CASSLDGSTDTQYF
TRBV4-1,TRBJ1-2,NA,CASSQALSQGSRTSYGYTF
TRBV5-1,TRBJ1-1,TRBD1,CASRLQGTTEAFF
TRBV9,TRBJ1-4,NA,CASSPTGLGEKLFF
TRBV20-1,TRBJ2-7,NA,CSATEDEQYF
TRBV3-1/TRBV3-2,TRBJ2-5,TRBD1,CASSQGLQGAGETQYF
TRBV10-1,TRBJ2-2,NA,CASSETVNTGELFF
TRBV11-2,TRBJ1-4,NA,CASSLRSTVPEKLFF
TRBV28,TRBJ1-2,NA,CASSLQGWDGYTF
TRBV6-5,TRBJ2-3,TRBD2,CAGTSGGASDTQYF
TRBV2,TRBJ2-2,NA,CASAGSQYTGELFF
TRBV6-2/TRBV6-3,TRBJ1-2,NA,CASSYSATANYGYTF
TRBV7-2,TRBJ1-2,NA,CASSLGARLANYGYTF